A selection of T cell receptor beta chains follows, all from one sample in a study of blood T cell repertoires in COVID-19. Here immunoSEQ multiplex PCR was the method, and the copy in TCRdb shows in-frame clones only, minus some. This table holds approximately 170,000 clones, less than 85% found once. The specimen sequenced was PBMCs or T cells enriched from blood (not recorded which). The receptors originated from a woman aged 50 to 60 who had recovered from COVID-19. CDR3s include the opening cysteine and the closing phenylalanine or tryptophan. The D gene is left open where the match is weak. Clone size is stated in some rows and not others, as once, few, many or a class when expanded.

>TRBJ2-5|TRBV13|once|NA
CASSLGRDGWKTQYF
TGTGCCAGCAGCTTAGGCCGGGATGGCTGGAAGACCCAGTACTTC
>TRBJ1-4|TRBV6-5|NA|NA
CASSLYRKGEKLFF
TGTGCCAGCAGTTTATACAGGAAGGGTGAAAAACTGTTTTTT
>TRBJ2-1|TRBV7-2|NA|TRBD2
CASRIAGGFEQFF
TGTGCCAGCAGAATAGCGGGGGGCTTTGAGCAGTTCTTC
>TRBJ1-6|TRBV10-1|NA|NA
CATRQDLHF
TGCGCCACCAGACAGGACCTCCACTTT
>TRBJ1-6|TRBV7-2|NA|NA
CASSLGSSYNSPLHF
TGTGCCAGCAGCTTAGGCAGCTCCTATAATTCACCCCTCCACTTT
>TRBJ2-1|TRBV7-8|NA|TRBD1
CASSLAWTGDNNEQFF
TGTGCCAGCAGCTTAGCCTGGACAGGGGACAACAATGAGCAGTTCTTC
>TRBJ1-5|TRBV18|NA|NA
CASSQTGGLNQPQHF
TGTGCCAGCTCGCAAACGGGGGGCCTAAATCAGCCCCAGCATTTT
>TRBJ2-5|TRBV7-2|NA|NA
CASVEETQYF
TGTGCCAGCGTAGAAGAGACCCAGTACTTC
>TRBJ2-5|TRBV20-1|once|NA
CSASHPRLRETQYF
TGCAGTGCTAGTCACCCGAGGCTCCGAGAGACCCAGTACTTC
>TRBJ2-4|TRBV7-2|NA|TRBD1
CASSPGQGGGNIQYF
TGTGCCAGCAGTCCTGGACAGGGGGGCGGAAACATTCAGTACTTC
>TRBJ2-2|TRBV20-1|NA|NA
CSASAPRLSGELFF
TGCAGTGCTAGTGCCCCTAGGTTGTCCGGGGAGCTGTTTTTT
>TRBJ2-3|TRBV5-5|NA|NA
CASSPLRAELTDTQYF
TGTGCCAGCAGCCCCCTTCGAGCGGAACTCACAGATACGCAGTATTTT
>TRBJ1-2|TRBV7-3|NA|NA
CASSLDAGSYGYTF
TGTGCCAGCAGCTTAGATGCAGGTTCCTATGGCTACACCTTC
>TRBJ2-2|TRBV27|NA|TRBD2
CASRDSGRRVTGELFF
TGTGCCAGCAGAGATAGCGGGAGACGGGTCACCGGGGAGCTGTTTTTT
>TRBJ1-6|TRBV15|NA|NA
CATSSQNSYNSPLHF
TGTGCCACCAGCAGCCAGAACTCCTATAATTCACCCCTCCACTTT
>TRBJ2-1|TRBV5-6|NA|NA
CASSLALVRQFF
TGTGCCAGCAGCTTGGCCTTGGTGCGGCAGTTCTTC
>TRBJ1-6|TRBV2|few|TRBD1
CASSDWSGTADNNWALHF
TGTGCCAGCAGTGATTGGTCTGGGACAGCCGATAATAATTGGGCCCTCCACTTT
>TRBJ2-3|TRBV4-1|NA|NA
CASSQVAVDTDTQYF
TGCGCCAGCAGCCAAGTTGCGGTAGACACAGATACGCAGTATTTT
>TRBJ1-4|TRBV9|NA|TRBD1
CASSGTGGREKLFF
TGTGCCAGCAGCGGCACAGGGGGCCGGGAAAAACTGTTTTTT
>TRBJ1-5|TRBV10-2|NA|NA
CASTTGRQPQHF
TGCGCCAGCACGACAGGACGACAGCCCCAGCATTTT
>TRBJ2-6|TRBV29-1|NA|NA
CSVATDRTHIISGANVLTF
TGCAGCGTTGCTACAGACAGGACCCACATCATCTCTGGGGCCAACGTCCTGACTTTC
>TRBJ1-2|TRBV7-9|NA|NA
CASSLPSYYGYTF
TGTGCCAGCAGCCTTCCTAGTTACTATGGCTACACCTTC
>TRBJ1-2|TRBV7-2|NA|NA
CASSETGFYGYTF
TGTGCCAGCAGCGAAACGGGGTTTTATGGCTACACCTTC
>TRBJ2-5|TRBV7-9|NA|TRBD2
CASSPPQAGGGETQYF
TGTGCCAGCAGCCCTCCCCAAGCGGGGGGAGGGGAGACCCAGTACTTC
>TRBJ2-4|TRBV7-2|NA|TRBD2
CASNIAGTAKNIQYF
TGTGCCAGCAATATAGCGGGTACAGCCAAAAACATTCAGTACTTC
>TRBJ2-1|TRBV6-4|NA|TRBD2
CASSDSGLADEQFF
TGTGCCAGCAGTGACTCAGGTCTAGCGGATGAGCAGTTCTTC
>TRBJ1-1|TRBV6-4|few|NA
CASSDELGGEAFF
TGTGCCAGCAGTGACGAATTGGGGGGGGAAGCTTTCTTT
>TRBJ2-1|TRBV20-1|once|TRBD2
CSASRLAEANSYNEQFF
TGCAGTGCTAGTAGGCTAGCGGAAGCGAACTCCTACAATGAGCAGTTCTTC
>TRBJ1-2|TRBV19|NA|TRBD1
CASSDRGQYGYTF
TGTGCCAGTTCCGACAGGGGGCAATATGGCTACACCTTC
>TRBJ1-6|TRBV5-1|NA|NA
CASSFSPRGDSPLHF
TGCGCCAGCAGCTTTTCCCCCCGGGGGGATTCACCCCTCCACTTT
>TRBJ2-5|TRBV5-1|few|TRBD2
CASSSGGAQETQYF
TGCGCCAGCAGCTCCGGGGGGGCCCAAGAGACCCAGTACTTC
>TRBJ1-5|TRBV6-5|NA|NA
CASRPQGVNQPQHF
TGTGCCAGCAGACCTCAGGGCGTCAATCAGCCCCAGCATTTT
>TRBJ2-2|TRBV7-2|NA|NA
CASSLVPLLGTGELFF
TGTGCCAGCAGCTTAGTGCCCCTCCTAGGCACCGGGGAGCTGTTTTTT
>TRBJ1-2|TRBV6-4|NA|TRBD1
CASSGDRLEGYTF
TGTGCCAGCAGTGGGGACAGGCTAGAAGGCTACACCTTC
>TRBJ1-1|TRBV5-4|once|NA
CASSLVAENTEAFF
TGTGCCAGCAGCTTGGTAGCAGAGAACACTGAAGCTTTCTTT
>TRBJ1-4|TRBV7-9|NA|NA
CASSPGSGAEKLFF
TGTGCCAGCAGCCCCGGCTCAGGGGCTGAAAAACTGTTTTTT
>TRBJ2-1|TRBV5-1|few|TRBD2
CASSRTGTSGDEQFF
TGCGCCAGCAGCCGGACCGGGACTAGCGGAGATGAGCAGTTCTTC
>TRBJ1-2|TRBV28|few|TRBD1
CASSNGQGDYGYTF
TGTGCCAGCAGTAACGGACAGGGCGACTATGGCTACACCTTC
>TRBJ2-1|TRBV28|NA|NA
CASTRDYNEQFF
TGTGCCAGCACCAGGGACTACAATGAGCAGTTCTTC
>TRBJ1-2|TRBV7-2|NA|TRBD1
CASTKIRDRGHDYGYTF
TGTGCCAGCACCAAAATCCGGGACAGGGGGCACGACTATGGCTACACCTTC
>TRBJ1-2|TRBV11-2|many|TRBD1
CASSLDRGHGYTF
TGTGCCAGCAGCTTAGACAGGGGGCATGGCTACACCTTC
>TRBJ1-2|TRBV28|NA|NA
CASSLDSRSYGYTF
TGTGCCAGCAGCTTGGACAGCCGAAGCTATGGCTACACCTTC
>TRBJ1-2|TRBV5-6|NA|NA
CASSLDWQERVEGSGYTF
TGTGCCAGCAGCTTGGATTGGCAGGAGAGGGTCGAGGGCTCTGGCTACACCTTC
>TRBJ1-1|TRBV9|NA|NA
CASGRGTEAFF
TGTGCCAGCGGGCGTGGGACTGAAGCTTTCTTT
>TRBJ1-2|TRBV30|NA|NA
CAWSFGRGYGYTF
TGTGCCTGGAGTTTCGGCAGGGGCTATGGCTACACCTTC
>TRBJ2-1|TRBV6-5|NA|NA
CATTEDTPYNEQFF
TGTGCCACCACCGAGGACACGCCCTACAATGAGCAGTTCTTC
>TRBJ1-4|TRBV6-5|NA|TRBD1
CASMKGQVNEKLFF
TGTGCCAGCATGAAGGGACAGGTTAATGAAAAACTGTTTTTT
>TRBJ2-2|TRBV12-3/TRBV12-4|once|NA
CATGSQNTGELFF
TGTGCCACCGGGTCTCAAAACACCGGGGAGCTGTTTTTT
>TRBJ1-1|TRBV2|NA|NA
CASSEGRSKNTEAFF
TGTGCCAGTTCCGAGGGCCGAAGTAAGAACACTGAAGCTTTCTTT